The 8 T cell receptor beta chains below all came from one sample that was sequenced in a study of T cell responses to AZD1222 COVID-19 vaccine. The table came from immunoSEQ multiplex PCR; TCRdb's copy has only in-frame clones and leaves some out. The table has 150,000 to 200,000 clones, 92% seen once; the top ten hold around 0.98%. This specimen was peripheral blood, taken 28 days after the second AZD1222 dose. Every receptor here comes from an adult who received the AZD1222 COVID-19 vaccine.

The rearrangement joins TRBV5-1 to TRBJ2-3; a weak D match, TRBD1 (5 bases). The germline V gene has CDR1 SGHRS and CDR2 YFSETQ. The CDR3 has 13 residues. V dropped 4 bases and J dropped 7 bases, with 13 bases sitting between them. As DNA, the CDR3 is TGCGCCAGCAGCACTTACAGGTCGAATACGCAGTATTTT. Protein sequence: CASSTYRSNTQYF.

The chain recombines TRBV12-3 or TRBV12-4 with TRBJ1-4, with 8 bases lining up with TRBD1. This CDR3 is built from 13 residues. With 6 bases clipped from V and 7 bases from J, the junction kept 4 bases outside the gene matches. CDR3 protein: CASSRTGGEKLFF. The CDR3 DNA is TGTGCCAGCAGCCGAACAGGGGGTGAAAAACTGTTTTTT.

The CDR3 here is CAISAVFNTGELFF. CDR3 nucleotides: TGTGCCATCAGTGCCGTATTTAACACCGGGGAGCTGTTTTTT. This chain links TRBV10-3 with TRBJ2-2; D is ambiguous. This CDR3 comprises 14 residues. Germline V gene sequence: CDR1 ENHRY, CDR2 SYGVKD. Trimming removed 4 bases at V and 2 bases at J, with 8 bases between.

This chain connects TRBV7-7 to TRBJ2-2; D might be TRBD1 (6 bases). CDR3 size: 19 residues. The ends were cut back, 2 bases at V and 1 base at J, with 20 bases in the middle. CDR1 is SSHAT and CDR2 is FNYEAQ in the germline V gene (reference sequence). The CDR3 region has the DNA TGTGCCAGCAGCTTAAACTGGTGGTCGGGACAAGGGAACACCGGGGAGCTGTTTTTT. This encodes CASSLNWWSGQGNTGELFF.

The CDR3: CASSLRQGLGYTF. The CDR3 DNA follows: TGTGCCAGCAGCCTCCGACAGGGGCTAGGCTACACCTTC. The V and J genes are TRBV7-9 and TRBJ1-2; 8 bases line up with TRBD1. With V trimmed by 5 bases and J by 8 bases, 7 bases remained unmatched. Germline CDR1 and CDR2: SEHNR and FQNEAQ (reference sequence). This CDR3 comprises 13 residues.

J is TRBJ2-7 and V is TRBV6-6, with TRBD1 as a possible D gene (6 bases). Trimming took 2 bases from V and 2 from J, leaving 10 bases between them. The CDR3 has 14 amino acids. Looked up from germline, CDR1 is MNHNY and CDR2 is SVGAGI (reference sequence). CDR3 nucleotides: TGTGCCAGCAGTTACACAGGGACCCCCTACGAGCAGTACTTC. Residues: CASSYTGTPYEQYF.

The chain couples TRBV2 to TRBJ1-3; unclear D gene. Germline-derived CDR1 and CDR2 are SNHLY and FYNNEI. This CDR3 has 12 residues. V shed 4 bases and J shed 4 bases, with 5 bases lying between them. Written as DNA, the CDR3 is TGTGCCAGCAGTGTTGAGGGAAACACCATATATTTT. Amino acid sequence: CASSVEGNTIYF. The entire variable domain, with the rest obtained from reference TRBV2 and TRBJ1-3, is as follows: EPEVTQTPSHQVTQMGQEVILRCVPISNHLYFYWYRQILGQKVEFLVSFYNNEISEKSEIFDDQFSVERPDGSNFTLKIRSTKLEDSAMYFCASSVEGNTIYFGEGSWLTVV.

The rearrangement uses TRBV6-5 and TRBJ2-7; 7 bases align to TRBD2. CDR3 size: 11 residues. Germline values: CDR1 MNHEY, CDR2 SVGAGI. Germline trimming cut 7 bases from V and 13 bases from J; bases unmatched to any gene: 10. CDR3 nucleotide sequence: TGTGCCAGCATCTCAGGGAGGGTTCTTTACTTC. Its protein is CASISGRVLYF.